These 18 T cell receptor beta chains were all obtained from the same sample, sequenced in a study of shared clonotypes between healthy human individuals (dated by TCRdb to about 2020). The library relied on the immunoSEQ multiplex PCR assay. TCRdb re-hosts the immuneACCESS table, in-frame sequences only. Its copies lack some clones; in the studies checked, an unresolved V gene accounts for under half of them, and the cause for the rest is not known. The sample data list 1.5 million to 1.9 million clones, and 98% of these were observed just once. Of the sample, approximately 0.45% falls within the top ten clones. Sequenced: naive CD4+ T cells sorted from blood. The cell subset or site label corresponds to: CD45RA+ positively selected. The receptor source for this set is a man aged 25 to 40 in good health.

This chain connects TRBV19 to TRBJ2-2; TRBD1 aligns across 11 bases. V trimming: 4 bases; J trimming: 7 bases; junction bases outside the gene matches: 5. Germline assignment: CDR1 LNHDA and CDR2 SQIVND (reference sequence). This CDR3 has 15 residues. In DNA form, the CDR3 reads TGTGCCAGTAGTAGGACAGGGGGCGCGGTCGGGGAGCTGTTTTTT. This codes for CASSRTGGAVGELFF. Complete variable domain (other parts from reference TRBV19 and TRBJ2-2): DGGITQSPKYLFRKEGQNVTLSCEQNLNHDAMYWYRQDPGQGLRLIYYSQIVNDFQKGDIAEGYSVSREKKESFPLTVTSAQKNPTAFYLCASSRTGGAVGELFFGEGSRLTVL.

The V and J genes are TRBV7-9 and TRBJ1-1, with D hard to call. V was clipped by 1 base and J by 8 bases, with 5 bases between them. The CDR3 runs to 11 residues. Germline values: CDR1 SEHNR, CDR2 FQNEAQ (reference sequence). The CDR3: CASSLGSEAFF. DNA for the CDR3: TGTGCCAGCAGCTTAGGGAGCGAAGCTTTCTTT.

The chain couples TRBV7-9 to TRBJ2-7, with TRBD2 matching 7 bases. In germline, CDR1 is SEHNR, CDR2 FQNEAQ (reference sequence). With V trimmed by 5 bases and J by 3 bases, 1 base remained unmatched. The CDR3 contains 12 residues. The CDR3 spells CASSAGVYEQYF. The CDR3 nucleotides are TGTGCCAGCAGCGCGGGAGTCTACGAGCAGTACTTC.

This rearrangement joins TRBV14 to TRBJ2-2; D gene uncertain. Deletions cut 2 bases from V and 5 bases from J, with 6 bases between. CDR1 and CDR2 from the germline V gene are SGHDN and FVKESK. The CDR3 contains 13 residues. The CDR3 DNA is TGTGCCAGCAGCCAATTGGGGACCGGGGAGCTGTTTTTT. It codes for CASSQLGTGELFF.

The chain recombines TRBV5-4 with TRBJ1-1, with 7 bases aligning to TRBD1. Germline lookup yields CDR1 SGHNT and CDR2 YYREEE (reference sequence). V gave up 3 bases and J gave up 1 base; unmatched junction bases: 18. The CDR3 length is 19 residues. CDR3 protein: CASSSNLRRDSTRNTEAFF. The CDR3 region has the DNA TGTGCCAGCAGCTCAAACCTGAGGAGGGACAGCACAAGGAACACTGAAGCTTTCTTT. Combining the CDR3 with reference TRBV5-4 and TRBJ1-1 gives the whole variable domain ETGVTQSPTHLIKTRGQQVTLRCSSQSGHNTVSWYQQALGQGPQFIFQYYREEENGRGNFPPRFSGLQFPNYSSELNVNALELDDSALYLCASSSNLRRDSTRNTEAFFGQGTRLTVV.

The chain carries TRBV2 and TRBJ2-7; 11 bases are shared with TRBD1. V lost 10 bases to trimming and J lost 6 bases; unmatched junction nucleotides: 8. Germline V CDR1 and CDR2: SNHLY, FYNNEI. This CDR3 has 13 amino acids. In nucleotides, the CDR3 is TGTGCCATGAAAGGACAGGGGGCGCGCGAGCAGTACTTC. The encoded protein is CAMKGQGAREQYF.

The rearrangement joins TRBV10-1 to TRBJ2-7; D unclear. Per the germline V gene, CDR1 is WNHNN and CDR2 is SYGVQD (reference sequence). The V and J ends lost 6 bases and 8 bases respectively, with 11 bases between them. The CDR3 is 11 residues long. DNA for the CDR3: TGCGCCAGCAGCGACGCCGGCAAGCAGTACTTC. Residues: CASSDAGKQYF.

J is TRBJ2-7 and V is TRBV20-1; D is unresolved. The CDR3 spans 11 residues. Germline V lookup: CDR1 DFQATT, CDR2 SNEGSKA (reference sequence). V lost 5 bases to trimming and J lost 5 bases, with 10 bases between them. The CDR3 protein is CSAPLGHEQYF. Written as DNA, the CDR3 is TGCAGTGCTCCCTTAGGCCACGAGCAGTACTTC.

The chain has TRBV5-5 and TRBJ2-5, with a tentative D call TRBD1 (5 bases). Trimming shortened V by 1 base and J by 2 bases, and 6 bases separated the two germline ends. CDR1 is SGHKS and CDR2 is YYEKEE in the germline V gene (reference sequence). There are 13 residues in the CDR3. The CDR3 sequence: CASSLQGQETQYF. The DNA for the CDR3 is TGTGCCAGCAGCTTGCAGGGTCAAGAGACCCAGTACTTC.

The chain uses TRBV7-2 and TRBJ2-1, with D perhaps TRBD1 or TRBD2 (6 bases each). Trimming left V 5 bases short and J 12 bases short, with 17 bases between. Germline CDR1 and CDR2: SGHTA and FQGNSA. The CDR3 is made up of 13 amino acids. The chain's CDR3 is CASSPAGPGVQFF. The CDR3 nucleotides read TGTGCCAGCAGCCCGGCGGGGCCAGGGGTGCAGTTCTTC.

The rearrangement uses TRBV5-1 and TRBJ2-1, with D possibly being TRBD1 (6 bases). With 4 bases removed from V and 0 bases from J, the gap between germline ends came to 14 bases. This CDR3 spans 16 amino acids. Germline loops: CDR1 SGHRS, CDR2 YFSETQ. The CDR3 is CASSIADSPSYNEQFF. The CDR3, as DNA: TGCGCCAGCAGCATCGCGGACAGTCCCTCCTACAATGAGCAGTTCTTC.

The genes are TRBV5-6 and TRBJ2-3, with D unresolved. V gave up 3 bases and J gave up 0 bases, with 11 bases separating them. The CDR3 length is 15 residues. The germline V gene has CDR1 SGHDT and CDR2 YYEEEE. In DNA form, the CDR3 reads TGTGCCAGCAGCTCGAAACCTCTAAGCACAGATACGCAGTATTTT. This sequence encodes CASSSKPLSTDTQYF. Drawing the rest from reference TRBV5-6 and TRBJ2-3, the complete variable domain is DAGVTQSPTHLIKTRGQQVTLRCSPKSGHDTVSWYQQALGQGPQFIFQYYEEEERQRGNFPDRFSGHQFPNYSSELNVNALLLGDSALYLCASSSKPLSTDTQYFGPGTRLTVL.

The chain couples TRBV14 to TRBJ2-7, with a weak D call TRBD2 (7 bases). The germline V gene encodes CDR1 SGHDN and CDR2 FVKESK. The V gene lost 4 bases and the J gene lost 5 bases, with 15 bases spanning the gap. This CDR3 is built from 14 residues. The CDR3 loop reads CASSRWGGANEQYF. CDR3 coding DNA: TGTGCCAGCAGCCGTTGGGGGGGCGCTAACGAGCAGTACTTC.

V is TRBV7-9 and J is TRBJ2-7; D unclear. This CDR3 spans 15 amino acids. V lost 1 base and J lost 0, with 10 bases in between. Germline values: CDR1 SEHNR, CDR2 FQNEAQ (reference sequence). DNA for the CDR3: TGTGCCAGCAGCTTAGGACTGGATCTCTCCTACGAGCAGTACTTC. This translates into CASSLGLDLSYEQYF.

The chain carries TRBV19 and TRBJ2-7; perhaps TRBD2 as D (5 bases). This CDR3 spans 14 amino acids. Germline V CDR1 and CDR2: LNHDA, SQIVND (reference sequence). V was trimmed by 3 bases and J by 1 base, leaving 10 bases between them. The CDR3 loop reads CASSINSVSYEQYF. The CDR3 coding sequence is TGTGCCAGTAGTATTAATAGCGTGTCCTACGAGCAGTACTTC.

The chain couples TRBV10-1 to TRBJ1-2, with D unclear. Germline CDR1 WNHNN, CDR2 SYGVQD (reference sequence). The V gene lost 3 bases and the J gene lost 6 bases, with 14 bases spanning the gap. The CDR3 consists of 14 residues. The CDR3 here is CASSDHKIPHGYTF. CDR3 nucleotides: TGCGCCAGCAGTGACCACAAGATCCCCCATGGCTACACCTTC.

The V gene is TRBV5-1, the J gene TRBJ2-5, with 12 bases that match TRBD2. The CDR3 has 18 amino acids. V gave up 0 bases and J gave up 4 bases; unmatched junction bases: 10. CDR1 SGHRS and CDR2 YFSETQ come from the germline V gene. DNA for the CDR3: TGCGCCAGCAGCTTGGGGGGACTAGCGGGCCGTTGGGGAGAGACCCAGTACTTC. Translating gives CASSLGGLAGRWGETQYF.

The CDR3 nucleotides are TGTGCCAGCAGCTTAGGACAGGGAATTTTCAGCTCTGGAAACACCATATATTTT. This codes for CASSLGQGIFSSGNTIYF. V and J are TRBV9 and TRBJ1-3; 8 bases map to TRBD1. This CDR3 contains 18 residues. Germline V gives CDR1 SGDLS, CDR2 YYNGEE. V shed 4 bases, J shed 0 bases, and the junction held 12 bases outside the gene matches. The whole variable domain, remainder taken from reference TRBV9 and TRBJ1-3, is DSGVTQTPKHLITATGQRVTLRCSPRSGDLSVYWYQQSLDQGLQFLIQYYNGEERAKGNILERFSAQQFPDLHSELNLSSLELGDSALYFCASSLGQGIFSSGNTIYFGEGSWLTVV.